Listed here are 2 T cell receptor beta chains from one sample, sequenced in a study of CD8+ T cells in alopecia areata. RNA, once extracted, was reverse transcribed into cDNA for use as the sequencing template. The method was immunoSEQ multiplex PCR; TCRdb's version includes in-frame clones alone and lacks a portion of them. The sample lists 170,000 or so clones, about 60% occurring once. The input for sequencing was CD4+ T cells sorted from blood, taken at week 0. The receptors were sampled from a human donor with alopecia areata.

This clone showed up just once. This chain joins TRBV30 and TRBJ2-6, with TRBD1 matching 10 bases. The CDR3 has 16 residues. CDR1 and CDR2 (germline): GTSNPN, SVGIG (reference sequence). Trimming at V came to 2 bases and at J to 2 bases, leaving 3 bases not matched to a gene. CDR3 protein: CAWSRTGGAGANVLTF. Here the CDR3 DNA reads TGTGCCTGGAGTCGGACAGGGGGAGCTGGGGCCAACGTCCTGACTTTC. Complete variable domain (other parts from reference TRBV30 and TRBJ2-6): SQTIHQWPATLVQPVGSPLSLECTVEGTSNPNLYWYRQAAGRGLQLLFYSVGIGQISSEVPQNLSASRPQDRQFILSSKKLLLSDSGFYLCAWSRTGGAGANVLTFGAGSRLTVL.

J is TRBJ1-1 and V is TRBV29-1; D remains ambiguous. Germline CDR1 is SQVTM and CDR2 is ANQGSEA. Trimming shortened V by 3 bases and J by 4 bases, and 9 bases separated the two germline ends. The CDR3 sequence is 12 residues long. This CDR3 reads CSVDIRSTEAFF. DNA of the CDR3: TGCAGCGTTGATATTCGGAGCACTGAAGCTTTCTTT. Full variable domain (rest looked up from reference TRBV29-1 and TRBJ1-1): SAVISQKPSRDICQRGTSLTIQCQVDSQVTMMFWYRQQPGQSLTLIATANQGSEATYESGFVIDKFPISRPNLTFSTLTVSNMSPEDSSIYLCSVDIRSTEAFFGQGTRLTVV.